The T cell receptor beta chain described here comes from a study of blood T cell repertoires in COVID-19. This clone came up a few times. V was pared by 4 bases and J by 0 bases, with 18 bases between. The length of the CDR3 is 17 residues. Germline values: CDR1 SGHRS, CDR2 YFSETQ. TCRdb's table, derived via immunoSEQ multiplex PCR, lists solely in-frame clones and lacks some. The data hold about 100,000 clones, with about 80% observed a single time. This receptor was taken from a woman in her seventies with acute or convalescent COVID-19. The chain recombines TRBV5-1 with TRBJ2-3, with a possible D match to TRBD2 (7 bases). The sequenced material came from peripheral blood. DNA of the CDR3: TGCGCCAGCAGCAGAGATGGGGGGGCGTTGAGCACAGATACGCAGTATTTT. This codes for CASSRDGGALSTDTQYF.